This T cell receptor (beta chain) emerged from a study of CD8 T cells in Susac syndrome (dated by TCRdb to about 2019). A note on the overall study: Among the sequenced Susac syndrome patients, about six had clinically active disease and fewer than ten were in clinical remission. At blood withdrawal, Susac syndrome patients were therapy-naive, treated with corticosteroids (with IVIg additionally given to some), or treated with IVIg alone. Repertoire sequencing was used to test whether CD8+ T cell activation and differentiation in Susac syndrome was antigen driven. CD8+ T cell repertoire clonality was compared between approximately 12 healthy donors, approximately 14 Susac syndrome patients and 15 multiple sclerosis patients. What the research found in general, with its limitations: The TCR sequencing and HLA analysis was acknowledged to have included a relatively small number of individuals. Over 15 Susac-specific public clones were identified in the total CD8+ repertoire, and about 5 Susac-specific public clones were identified in the CD8+ TEMRA repertoire. Clonal expansion was seen in Susac syndrome CD8+ repertoires, peaking in CD8+ TEMRA cells and being greater in clinically active patients than in remitting ones.

The CDR3, from cysteine to phenylalanine, totals 16 residues. Only the CDR3 DNA is retained, 48 bases long and in frame from the first base. Based on the germline V gene, the CDR1 and CDR2 sequences are SGHDT and YYEEEE. V is shortened by 0 bases, J by 8 bases, and the region joining them spans 17 bases. Peripheral blood CD8+ and CD4+ T cells from healthy donors, Susac syndrome patients and multiple sclerosis patients were profiled using high-throughput TCR beta sequencing. Recently defined diagnostic criteria for definite or probable disease were met by the Susac syndrome patients. CD8+ TEMRA cells were enriched by FACS, while bulk CD8+ and CD4+ T cells were purified by magnetic negative isolation. Blood was drawn into EDTA tubes, processed within 24 hours, and PBMCs were isolated by density gradient centrifugation. PBMCs intended for TCR sequencing were cryopreserved in liquid nitrogen and were subsequently thawed in a 37 degrees C water bath. A purity of at least 90% was achieved for sorted or isolated CD4+, CD8+ and CD8+ TEMRA cells.

RNA was extracted using the RNeasy kit, and about 0.45 to 1 ug of the RNA was reverse transcribed with random hexamers. The immunoSEQ multiplex PCR assay, covering 54 Vbeta and 13 Jbeta segments, was used to amplify TCR beta CDR3 regions. PCR amplification bias was corrected using a synthetic template baseline for primer optimization and computational correction. The original methods were these. Only productive sequences were kept, with reads annotated to V, D and J genes according to IMGT and analyzed in immunoSEQ Analyzer. Clonality was calculated as one minus the Shannon entropy normalized by log2 of the number of productive unique sequences. For each patient and control, public and private clones were evaluated within the 100 most prevalent clones. Clones were defined as Susac-specific when absent from the healthy and MS cohorts, from some 1,100 published viral clones and from other ImmuneACCESS disease sequences. In TCRdb, the public reads were trimmed at Q25 with fastp and aligned with MiXCR, with productive beta chains retained. Every entry covers one CDR3 protein and lists the most common genes and DNA from its rows. The V and J calls follow TCRdb's processing rather than the paper's. The sample has over 80,000 distinct CDR3 sequences on record, 94% of them singletons. Clones ranked in the top ten supply approximately 1% of the sample.

Notes on this clonotype: Its antigen is unknown. The record has no base qualities; no much larger clone is one base away.

The V gene is TRBV5-6 and the J gene is TRBJ1-4, with a weak D call of TRBD1 (5 bases match). Material: CD8+ T cells from PBMCs. This clonotype was obtained from a human donor with Susac syndrome. The nucleotides are TGTGCCAGCAGCTTGGTTTTCCAAGACAGATGGGAAAAACTGTTTTTT. The resulting protein is CASSLVFQDRWEKLFF.